Presented here are 2 T cell receptor beta chains from one specimen sequenced in a study of blood T cell repertoires in COVID-19. Profiled with immunoSEQ multiplex PCR; TCRdb holds only in-frame clones, not every one. In the table there are more than 150,000 clones, about 95% of which are singletons. The sample consisted of peripheral blood. The receptors originated from a man younger than 45 with COVID-19, enrolled during active disease.

J is TRBJ2-2 and V is TRBV27, with 7 nucleotides matching TRBD1. CDR3 size: 16 residues. The V gene end was trimmed by 2 bases and the J gene end by 2 bases; junction bases not matched to a gene: 5. Germline assignment: CDR1 MNHEY and CDR2 SMNVEV (reference sequence). CDR3 protein: CASSLRGQINTGELFF. In DNA, the CDR3 is TGTGCCAGCAGTTTACGGGGACAGATAAACACCGGGGAGCTGTTTTTT.

The genes are TRBV3-1 (or the pseudogene TRBV3-2) and TRBJ2-7, with 11 bases matching TRBD2. Losses at the gene ends were 4 bases for V and 0 bases for J; bases not matched to a gene: 2. Germline CDR1 reads LGHDT; CDR2 reads YNNKEL (reference sequence). This CDR3 is 15 amino acids long. CDR3 loop: CASSRGTSGSYEQYF. CDR3 nucleotides: TGTGCCAGCAGCCGAGGGACTAGCGGCTCCTACGAGCAGTACTTC.